Each of the 18 T cell receptor beta chains below was sequenced from the same sample in a study of blood T cell repertoires in COVID-19. Clones were sequenced by immunoSEQ multiplex PCR, and TCRdb holds only the in-frame ones, with some missing. The table lists about 130,000 clones, around 90% of them singletons. The sequencing sample was made of peripheral blood. These receptors were obtained from a man aged 45 to 65 with active COVID-19.

CDR3 sequence (DNA): TGTGCCAGTAGTCTGGCAACCGGGGAGCTGTTTTTT. Amino acids: CASSLATGELFF. V usage is TRBV19 and J usage is TRBJ2-2; D call uncertain. Germline assignment: CDR1 LNHDA and CDR2 SQIVND (reference sequence). V was trimmed by 5 bases and J by 5 bases, leaving 6 bases between them. The CDR3 runs 12 residues.

This clone was observed a single time. J is TRBJ1-2 and V is TRBV5-5; TRBD1 agrees at 8 bases. This CDR3 comprises 14 residues. Germline CDR1 and CDR2: SGHKS and YYEKEE (reference sequence). V lost 5 bases and J lost 8; bases outside the gene matches: 11. This chain's CDR3 is CASRRAGGDGGYTF. The CDR3, as DNA: TGTGCCAGCAGAAGGGCAGGGGGCGATGGCGGCTACACCTTC. The variable domain in full, with the rest retrieved from reference TRBV5-5 and TRBJ1-2, is DAGVTQSPTHLIKTRGQQVTLRCSPISGHKSVSWYQQVLGQGPQFIFQYYEKEERGRGNFPDRFSARQFPNYSSELNVNALLLGDSALYLCASRRAGGDGGYTFGSGTRLTVV.

The chain carries TRBV30 and TRBJ1-6; D is ambiguous. In germline, CDR1 is GTSNPN, CDR2 SVGIG (reference sequence). The CDR3 sequence is 13 residues long. With 4 bases removed from V and 10 bases from J, the gap between germline ends came to 14 bases. The DNA for the CDR3 is TGTGCCTGGACCCGTACCAGACAATCACCCCTCCACTTT. As protein: CAWTRTRQSPLHF.

The chain couples TRBV6-4 to TRBJ2-7, with TRBD1 matching over 10 bases. In germline, CDR1 is MRHNA, CDR2 SNTAGT. The CDR3 spans 16 residues. The J segment lost 0 bases and the V segment lost 8 bases, leaving 10 bases of the junction unmatched. The CDR3 bases are TGTGCCAGCGGCCCGGACAGGGGGAATGGCTCCTACGAGCAGTACTTC. Its protein product is CASGPDRGNGSYEQYF.

The chain has TRBV25-1 and TRBJ1-6, with unresolved D. Germline V CDR1 and CDR2: MGHDK, SYGVNS. CDR3 length equals 13 residues. V lost 9 bases to trimming and J lost 6 bases, with 12 bases between them. CDR3 region: CASQWRSNSPLHF. The CDR3 DNA reads as TGTGCCAGTCAGTGGCGGTCTAATTCACCCCTCCACTTT.

The J gene is TRBJ1-1, the V gene TRBV18; D gene ambiguous. The CDR3 runs 15 residues. V was shortened by 1 base and J by 4 bases, with 13 bases between the two germline ends. Germline lookup yields CDR1 KGHSH and CDR2 LQKENI. For the CDR3, the DNA is TGTGCCAGCTCACCACTTAAGTCAGAGGCCACTGAAGCTTTCTTT. Translating it yields CASSPLKSEATEAFF.

This chain uses TRBV5-1 with TRBJ2-5, with 9 positions matching TRBD1. The V gene's germline CDR1 is SGHRS and CDR2 YFSETQ. Losses at the gene ends were 4 bases for V and 3 bases for J; bases not matched to a gene: 1. The CDR3 totals 13 residues. DNA of the CDR3: TGCGCCAGCAGCCGGGACAGGGAAGAGACCCAGTACTTC. Its translation is CASSRDREETQYF.

This sequence joins TRBV11-2 and TRBJ2-2, with TRBD1 matching over 10 bases. Germline values: CDR1 SGHAT, CDR2 FQNNGV. The trim removed 5 bases at V and 6 bases at J, leaving 3 bases unmatched. This CDR3 comprises 14 residues. As DNA, the CDR3 is TGTGCCAGCAGCCAGACAGGGGGCCCCGGGGAGCTGTTTTTT. Its protein product is CASSQTGGPGELFF. Variable domain in full (rest from reference TRBV11-2 and TRBJ2-2): EAGVAQSPRYKIIEKRQSVAFWCNPISGHATLYWYQQILGQGPKLLIQFQNNGVVDDSQLPKDRFSAERLKGVDSTLKIQPAKLEDSAVYLCASSQTGGPGELFFGEGSRLTVL.

The V call is TRBV11-2, the J call TRBJ1-6; D perhaps matches TRBD1 (5 bases). CDR3 length equals 15 residues. The germline V and J ends were trimmed by 0 bases and 7 bases, with 10 bases remaining between them. CDR1 and CDR2 from the germline V gene are SGHAT and FQNNGV. The CDR3 nucleotides read TGTGCCAGCAGCTTAGAGACTCAGGGCAATTCACCCCTCCACTTT. Amino acid sequence: CASSLETQGNSPLHF.

This clone turned up a few times. The gene calls are TRBV4-2 and TRBJ2-1, with D perhaps matching TRBD2 (5 bases). Trimming pared 0 bases from V and 2 bases from J, leaving 8 bases between. Germline V lookup: CDR1 LGHNA, CDR2 YNFKEQ. The CDR3 is 15 amino acids. The CDR3 bases are TGTGCCAGCAGCCAAGAGCGGGCCCCCTACAATGAGCAGTTCTTC. It is translated as CASSQERAPYNEQFF.

This chain joins TRBV14 and TRBJ2-3; the D gene is possibly TRBD1 (5 bases). Germline CDR1 and CDR2: SGHDN and FVKESK. The CDR3 spans 13 residues. V was clipped by 1 base and J by 6 bases, with 8 bases between them. The CDR3 DNA reads as TGTGCCAGCAGCCAAGGGGGCCCTGATACGCAGTATTTT. Translating it yields CASSQGGPDTQYF.

The chain couples TRBV10-3 to TRBJ1-1; no clear D. The CDR3 is 13 amino acids. With 10 bases removed from V and 0 bases from J, the gap between germline ends came to 12 bases. Germline V lookup: CDR1 ENHRY, CDR2 SYGVKD. Written as DNA, the CDR3 is TGTGCCACAAAAGACGGGGTGAACACTGAAGCTTTCTTT. It encodes CATKDGVNTEAFF.

The chain uses TRBV11-3 and TRBJ1-2, with D uncertain. Germline CDR1 reads SGHNT; CDR2 reads YENEEA. Trimming pared 1 base from V and 10 bases from J, leaving 16 bases between. The CDR3 is 14 amino acids. Here the CDR3 reads CASSLGRMAGDYTF. The CDR3 DNA is TGTGCCAGCAGCTTAGGGCGCATGGCAGGTGACTACACCTTC.

The J gene is TRBJ1-5, the V gene TRBV15; tentatively, D is TRBD1 (6 bases). The CDR3 runs 14 residues. V was clipped by 1 base and J by 3 bases, with 7 bases between them. CDR1 is LNHNV, CDR2 YYDKDF, per germline (reference sequence). The CDR3 spells CATSRVGANQPQHF. The DNA for the CDR3 is TGTGCCACCAGCAGAGTGGGGGCCAATCAGCCCCAGCATTTT.

The V gene is TRBV11-2, the J gene TRBJ1-3, with D possibly TRBD1 on 5 matching bases. Trimming cost V 1 base and J 2 bases, with 9 bases left between them. The germline V gene has CDR1 SGHAT and CDR2 FQNNGV. CDR3 length equals 15 residues. CDR3 loop: CASSLAGRAGNTIYF. The CDR3 DNA reads as TGTGCCAGCAGCTTAGCAGGGAGGGCTGGAAACACCATATATTTT.

This clone has a single count. The chain has TRBV7-3 and TRBJ1-1; D remains unclear. The V gene lost 5 bases and the J gene lost 2 bases, with 9 bases spanning the gap. This CDR3 comprises 13 residues. Germline V CDR1 and CDR2: SGHTA, FQGTGA. CDR3 loop: CASSRRENTEAFF. The CDR3 DNA reads TGTGCCAGCAGCCGCCGGGAAAACACTGAAGCTTTCTTT.

The rearrangement joins TRBV6-6 to TRBJ2-1, with TRBD1 matching 8 bases. The germline V gene has CDR1 MNHNY and CDR2 SVGAGI (reference sequence). With 6 bases clipped from V and 6 bases from J, the junction kept 10 bases outside the gene matches. The CDR3 contains 15 residues. The CDR3 region has the DNA TGTGCCAGCAGGCCCGGACAGGGCCTCCCCAATGAGCAGTTCTTC. Amino acid sequence: CASRPGQGLPNEQFF.

The V and J genes are TRBV24-1 and TRBJ1-2, with D possibly being TRBD1 (6 bases). The CDR3 runs to 12 residues. Trimming stripped 7 bases from V and 6 bases from J, with 11 bases between. Per the germline V gene, CDR1 is KGHDR and CDR2 is SFDVKD. Here the CDR3 reads CATRDEGDGYTF. The DNA for the CDR3 is TGTGCCACCAGGGACGAGGGGGATGGCTACACCTTC.